The next 13 T cell receptor beta chains were all read from a single sample in a study of OX40 agonist ivuxolimab in advanced cancers. TCRdb's table, derived via immunoSEQ multiplex PCR, lists solely in-frame clones and lacks some. In the table there are 25,000 to 40,000 clones, roughly 76% of which are singletons. The sample in question was CD4+ or CD8+ T cells sorted from blood, obtained in a trial of the OX40 agonist ivuxolimab. The receptors shown here come from an adult with an advanced solid tumor such as melanoma, head and neck, liver or kidney cancer.

The chain recombines TRBV6-5 with TRBJ1-2; 8 bases fit TRBD1. This CDR3 comprises 12 residues. Germline V gives CDR1 MNHEY, CDR2 SVGAGI. V trimming: 6 bases; J trimming: 8 bases; junction bases outside the gene matches: 5. The CDR3 DNA follows: TGTGCCAGCAGACAGGGGGTGCTCGGCTACACCTTC. It specifies CASRQGVLGYTF.

V gene TRBV27 combines with J gene TRBJ2-7; D gene uncertain. The germline V gene encodes CDR1 MNHEY and CDR2 SMNVEV (reference sequence). This CDR3 is 17 amino acids long. V gave up 10 bases and J gave up 5 bases, with 30 bases separating them. CDR3 DNA: TGTGCCACCAACCCCGGTTCCCAAATGGTAGAGCTGCACGAGCAGTACTTC. This encodes CATNPGSQMVELHEQYF.

This chain joins TRBV9 and TRBJ2-2, with no clear D. Trimming stripped 4 bases from V and 0 bases from J, with 13 bases between. This CDR3 is built from 16 residues. CDR1 and CDR2 from the germline V gene are SGDLS and YYNGEE. In nucleotides, the CDR3 is TGTGCCAGCAGCCCTCAGGCGAGCCCGAACACCGGGGAGCTGTTTTTT. Translated: CASSPQASPNTGELFF. The whole variable domain, filled in from reference TRBV9 and TRBJ2-2, reads DSGVTQTPKHLITATGQRVTLRCSPRSGDLSVYWYQQSLDQGLQFLIQYYNGEERAKGNILERFSAQQFPDLHSELNLSSLELGDSALYFCASSPQASPNTGELFFGEGSRLTVL.

The rearrangement uses TRBV2 and TRBJ2-7; 14 nucleotides line up with TRBD2. Germline assignment: CDR1 SNHLY and CDR2 FYNNEI. Unmatched junction bases numbered 6, after V lost 8 bases and J lost 6 bases. CDR3 size: 14 residues. The CDR3: CASEGLAGAGEQYF. For the CDR3, the DNA is TGTGCCAGCGAGGGACTAGCGGGAGCTGGCGAGCAGTACTTC.

The chain combines TRBV7-9 with TRBJ2-1; D is possibly TRBD1 or TRBD2 (5 bases each). The V gene lost 6 bases and the J gene lost 2 bases, with 20 bases spanning the gap. Germline CDR1 and CDR2: SEHNR and FQNEAQ (reference sequence). This CDR3 spans 17 amino acids. DNA of the CDR3: TGTGCCAGCAGTCTTTCCCGCCCGGGACGCACCTACAATGAGCAGTTCTTC. Protein: CASSLSRPGRTYNEQFF.

There are a few counts of this clone. The V and J genes are TRBV28 and TRBJ1-1; D remains ambiguous. Trimming removed 7 bases at V and 1 base at J, with 16 bases between. There are 15 residues in the CDR3. Looked up from germline, CDR1 is MDHEN and CDR2 is SYDVKM. The CDR3 region is CASTSPAKWNTEAFF. The CDR3 region has the DNA TGTGCCAGCACCTCCCCGGCCAAATGGAACACTGAAGCTTTCTTT.

The J gene is TRBJ2-1, the V gene TRBV5-5; 9 bases agree with TRBD2. V gave up 0 bases and J gave up 4 bases; unmatched junction bases: 2. The CDR3 is 15 amino acids. Germline values: CDR1 SGHKS, CDR2 YYEKEE (reference sequence). CDR3 amino acids: CASSLGLAVYNEQFF. The CDR3 DNA reads as TGTGCCAGCAGCTTGGGACTAGCGGTTTACAATGAGCAGTTCTTC.

The rearrangement joins TRBV27 to TRBJ2-1; D unresolved. This CDR3 has 13 residues. V dropped 3 bases and J dropped 4 bases, with 7 bases sitting between them. Germline V gene sequence: CDR1 MNHEY, CDR2 SMNVEV (reference sequence). CDR3 nucleotide sequence: TGTGCCAGCAGTTTCGGACCGTACAATGAGCAGTTCTTC. Translated: CASSFGPYNEQFF.

V usage is TRBV6-1 and J usage is TRBJ1-2, with a tentative D call TRBD1 (5 bases). V was trimmed by 3 bases and J by 4 bases, leaving 27 bases between them. Germline CDR1 is MNHNS and CDR2 is SASEGT. CDR3 length equals 19 residues. The CDR3 bases are TGTGCCAGCAGTGAGGCTCGATCTCCGGGACCAAGAGGAATCTATGGCTACACCTTC. The encoded protein is CASSEARSPGPRGIYGYTF.

The chain has TRBV27 and TRBJ2-1, with 13 bases fitting TRBD2. The CDR3 is 16 amino acids. V lost 5 bases and J lost 9; bases outside the gene matches: 10. Per germline, CDR1 MNHEY and CDR2 SMNVEV (reference sequence). The CDR3 is CASSPWTSGGSGEQFF. In DNA, the CDR3 is TGTGCCAGCAGTCCGTGGACTAGCGGGGGATCGGGTGAGCAGTTCTTC.

The gene calls are TRBV27 and TRBJ1-2; D uncertain. The CDR3 has 18 amino acids. Germline V lookup: CDR1 MNHEY, CDR2 SMNVEV (reference sequence). The V end was cut by 3 bases, the J end by 0 bases, with 20 bases between. The CDR3 DNA reads as TGTGCCAGCAGTTTTCTTAGGGCAGGAAAAAATTCTAACTATGGCTACACCTTC. It specifies CASSFLRAGKNSNYGYTF.

This chain connects TRBV19 to TRBJ2-1; 7 bases fit TRBD2. This CDR3 contains 16 residues. With 0 bases clipped from V and 12 bases from J, the junction kept 14 bases outside the gene matches. Per germline, CDR1 LNHDA and CDR2 SQIVND (reference sequence). The CDR3, as DNA: TGTGCCAGTAGTATAGAGTCGACTAGCCGGGCGGGCGGGCAGTTCTTC. As protein: CASSIESTSRAGGQFF.

The table lists this clone with a count of one. The CDR3 is CASSLGPTQVQFF. CDR3 sequence (DNA): TGTGCCAGCAGCCTTGGCCCGACCCAGGTGCAGTTCTTC. This chain joins TRBV7-2 and TRBJ2-1, with D unclear. Germline-derived CDR1 and CDR2 are SGHTA and FQGNSA. The CDR3 sequence is 13 residues long. V dropped 5 bases and J dropped 12 bases, with 17 bases sitting between them.